This T cell receptor (beta chain) was profiled in a study of cytomegalovirus exposure and HLA in healthy donors. In the PCR, 60 Vbeta and 13 Jbeta primers were used. TCRdb keeps only in-frame clones here, not all; method: immunoSEQ multiplex PCR. The top ten clones hold 7.8% of a sample with 150,000 to 200,000 clones, 12% of them seen once. This clone was seen more than once but under ten times. CDR3 size: 14 residues. Looked up from germline, CDR1 is MRHNA and CDR2 is SNTAGT. V dropped 5 bases and J dropped 1; count of bases not matched to a gene: 1. Sequencing was performed on PBMCs. The genes are TRBV6-4 and TRBJ2-2, with 7 bases lining up with TRBD1. This sequence originates from a man aged 45 to 65 in good health and CMV-seropositive. The CDR3 DNA sequence: TGTGCCAGCAGTCGGACAGGGAACACCGGGGAGCTGTTTTTT. This translates into CASSRTGNTGELFF.